A single sample is the source of the 20 T cell receptor beta chains below, sequenced in a study of blood T cells in healthy people across ages. A second PCR, run for roughly 7 to 12 cycles, used a sample-barcoded 5' primer plus a J-beta primer mix. TCRdb fed the 5' RACE reads into MiXCR, producing one record per CDR3 protein. The repertoire includes approximately 780,000 distinct CDR3 sequences, around 25% of them detected once, and approximately 2.9% sits in the top ten. These data also formed part of another study, on T cells of mothers and their children.

The sample taken for sequencing was blood. All receptors come from a boy aged 5-17 years in good health.

The chain combines TRBV27 with TRBJ2-7; D unclear. V was cut by 8 bases and J by 2 bases, with 7 bases left in between. The CDR3 has 11 residues. Germline loops: CDR1 MNHEY, CDR2 SMNVEV (reference sequence). The CDR3 bases are TGTGCCAGCGGGCTAACCTACGAGCAGTACTTC. The encoded protein is CASGLTYEQYF.

The rearrangement links TRBV24-1 to TRBJ2-5; 7 bases are shared with TRBD1. CDR1 KGHDR and CDR2 SFDVKD come from the germline V gene. Trimming took 4 bases from V and 2 from J; bases not matched to a gene: 9. The CDR3 is made up of 16 amino acids. CDR3 sequence (DNA): TGTGCCACCAGTGACTCCTACAGGGGTCAACAAGAGACCCAGTACTTC. Its protein product is CATSDSYRGQQETQYF.

This clonotype was picked up a small number of times. The genes are TRBV14 and TRBJ2-3, with D unresolved. The germline V gene has CDR1 SGHDN and CDR2 FVKESK. Trimming removed 4 bases at V and 11 bases at J, with 13 bases between. This CDR3 is built from 12 residues. The CDR3 region is CASSPKGVGQYF. CDR3 bases: TGTGCCAGCAGCCCAAAGGGCGTGGGGCAGTATTTT.

The chain is built from TRBV15 and TRBJ2-2; no reliable D call. This CDR3 is 12 amino acids long. The germline V and J ends were trimmed by 6 bases and 6 bases, with 8 bases remaining between them. Germline V gene lookup returns CDR1 LNHNV and CDR2 YYDKDF (reference sequence). DNA for the CDR3: TGTGCCACCAGATTCTTGTCCGGGGAGCTGTTTTTT. As protein: CATRFLSGELFF.

In its sample, this clonotype was seen a few times. This chain joins TRBV12-3 or TRBV12-4 and TRBJ1-5, with D maybe TRBD1 (6 bases). The CDR3 has 13 amino acids. Trimming stripped 6 bases from V and 4 bases from J, with 10 bases between. CDR3 sequence (DNA): TGTGCCAGCAGGGGGGCTGGGAATCAGCCCCAGCATTTT. Encoded protein: CASRGAGNQPQHF.

The chain recombines TRBV5-6 with TRBJ2-4; 8 nucleotides line up with TRBD1. From germline, CDR1 is SGHDT and CDR2 YYEEEE. The J segment lost 1 base and the V segment lost 5 bases, leaving 5 bases of the junction unmatched. The CDR3 contains 15 residues. CDR3 sequence reads: CASSFDRGAKNIQYF. The CDR3 DNA reads as TGTGCCAGCAGTTTTGACAGGGGTGCCAAAAACATTCAGTACTTC.

This clonotype appeared a few times. The chain has TRBV12-3 or TRBV12-4 and TRBJ2-6; 15 nucleotides align to TRBD2. This CDR3 has 14 residues. Trimming cost V 7 bases and J 10 bases; bases outside gene matches: 2. CDR3 nucleotides: TGTGCCAGCAAGGGACTAGCGGGGGGAAACGTCCTGACTTTC. Translated: CASKGLAGGNVLTF.

Ten or more counts support this clonotype. The rearrangement uses TRBV20-1 and TRBJ1-1; D possibly corresponds to TRBD1 (6 bases). Germline V gene lookup returns CDR1 DFQATT and CDR2 SNEGSKA (reference sequence). CDR3 length: 14 residues. V was pared by 1 base and J by 5 bases, with 14 bases between. CDR3 coding DNA: TGCAGTGCTAGAGGGGACATTCGGAAGACTGAAGCTTTCTTT. Translated: CSARGDIRKTEAFF.

The chain is built from TRBV10-3 and TRBJ2-3, with D perhaps assigned TRBD1 or TRBD2 (5 bases each). The CDR3 runs 12 residues. CDR1 and CDR2 from the germline V gene are ENHRY and SYGVKD. V was pared by 9 bases and J by 2 bases, with 9 bases between. The CDR3 reads CAIRGDTDTQYF. The CDR3 DNA is TGTGCCATTCGAGGGGACACAGATACGCAGTATTTT.

The rearrangement links TRBV28 to TRBJ1-4; TRBD1 might be the D (6 bases). The CDR3 is 17 amino acids. Germline V gene sequence: CDR1 MDHEN, CDR2 SYDVKM. Trimming took 6 bases from V and 5 from J, leaving 22 bases between them. In DNA, the CDR3 is TGTGCCAGCAGCTCCTGGGACACCGGAGCGGCCAATGAAAAACTGTTTTTT. Its protein is CASSSWDTGAANEKLFF.

This clonotype was counted ten times or more. This sequence joins TRBV19 and TRBJ2-1, with a possible D match to TRBD1 (7 bases). Trimming stripped 10 bases from V and 4 bases from J, with 17 bases between. Germline V CDR1 and CDR2: LNHDA, SQIVND (reference sequence). CDR3 size: 14 residues. The CDR3 DNA sequence: TGTGCCACCTCGGAGGGGGCTAGGTACAATGAGCAGTTCTTC. Its protein is CATSEGARYNEQFF.

This clonotype was seen more than once but under ten times. This chain joins TRBV7-9 and TRBJ1-4, with D uncertain. Germline V CDR1 and CDR2: SEHNR, FQNEAQ (reference sequence). CDR3 length equals 14 residues. V was pared by 3 bases and J by 8 bases, with 13 bases between. In nucleotides, the CDR3 is TGTGCCAGCAGCTTCACTCAGGCAAGCGAAAAACTGTTTTTT. This codes for CASSFTQASEKLFF. The variable domain in full, completed from reference TRBV7-9 and TRBJ1-4, reads DTGVSQNPRHKITKRGQNVTFRCDPISEHNRLYWYRQTLGQGPEFLTYFQNEAQLEKSRLLSDRFSAERPKGSFSTLEIQRTEQGDSAMYLCASSFTQASEKLFFGSGTQLSVL.

This rearrangement joins TRBV12-3 or TRBV12-4 to TRBJ2-5; a possible D gene is TRBD1 (6 bases). The DNA end favors TRBJ2-1, so the J call may be wrong. The CDR3 length is 14 residues. CDR3 residues: CASRQGRGFIEQFF. The CDR3 coding sequence is TGTGCCAGCAGACAGGGTCGGGGATTCATTGAGCAGTTCTTC.

The chain couples TRBV27 to TRBJ2-2; D may correspond to TRBD1 or TRBD2 (5 bases each). V shed 0 bases and J shed 7 bases, with 12 bases lying between them. Germline CDR1 reads MNHEY; CDR2 reads SMNVEV (reference sequence). CDR3 length: 15 amino acids. DNA of the CDR3: TGTGCCAGCAGTTTATCCCAGCCAGGGAGCGGGGAGCTGTTTTTT. As protein: CASSLSQPGSGELFF.

The chain couples TRBV28 to TRBJ1-5; D remains unclear. The CDR3 is 18 residues long. Trimming pared 2 bases from V and 6 bases from J, leaving 23 bases between. The germline V gene encodes CDR1 MDHEN and CDR2 SYDVKM. The CDR3 is CASSLLPPGQAKVQPQHF. For the CDR3, the DNA is TGTGCCAGCAGTTTACTTCCCCCCGGTCAGGCGAAGGTTCAGCCCCAGCATTTT.

The chain joins TRBV2 to TRBJ1-2; the D is unclear. Trimming cost V 4 bases and J 4 bases, with 10 bases left between them. The CDR3 is 13 amino acids. Per germline, CDR1 SNHLY and CDR2 FYNNEI. The CDR3 DNA reads TGTGCCAGCAGTGCTTTTATGGGCTATGGCTACACCTTC. Its translation: CASSAFMGYGYTF.

V usage is TRBV7-3 and J usage is TRBJ2-3; the D gene is possibly TRBD2 (6 bases). Trimming cost V 4 bases and J 5 bases, with 10 bases left between them. Germline values: CDR1 SGHTA, CDR2 FQGTGA. This CDR3 region has 13 residues. Here the CDR3 reads CASSSRLGDTQYF. The CDR3 nucleotides read TGTGCCAGCAGCTCCCGACTAGGAGATACGCAGTATTTT.

Only a few counts were recorded for this clonotype. The CDR3 nucleotides read TGTGCCAGCAGCTTAGTAGTGGTTGAGCAGTTCTTC. This sequence encodes CASSLVVVEQFF. V gene TRBV7-9 combines with J gene TRBJ2-5; D is unclear. Judging by the DNA end, TRBJ2-1 fits better; the J call may be wrong. Germline CDR1 is SEHNR and CDR2 is FQNEAQ (reference sequence). This CDR3 spans 12 amino acids.

This clonotype was counted only a few times. The chain joins TRBV7-9 to TRBJ2-7; perhaps D is TRBD1 or TRBD2 (6 bases each). This CDR3 spans 14 amino acids. Between the trimmed V and J ends, which lost 6 bases and 7 bases, there was a span of 19 bases. Germline V CDR1 and CDR2: SEHNR, FQNEAQ (reference sequence). CDR3 bases: TGTGCCAGCAGGATGGACGGGGGCAGGTGGGAGCAGTACTTC. Protein sequence: CASRMDGGRWEQYF.

This clonotype was detected only once. The rearrangement links TRBV5-6 to TRBJ2-2; a possible D gene is TRBD1 (7 bases). CDR1 is SGHDT, CDR2 YYEEEE, per germline. With 4 bases removed from V and 0 bases from J, the gap between germline ends came to 13 bases. The CDR3 spans 16 residues. This CDR3 reads CASSAGTDSNTGELFF. DNA of the CDR3: TGTGCCAGCAGCGCGGGGACAGACTCGAACACCGGGGAGCTGTTTTTT.